These T cell receptor beta chains were read from a single sample in a study of blood T cell repertoires in COVID-19. Only in-frame clones appear in the TCRdb table, and some are missing; sequencing was by immunoSEQ multiplex PCR. The sample consists of about 250,000 clones, 84% of them appearing once. Sample: peripheral blood. Receptors were obtained from a man in his fifties with active or convalescent COVID-19. The CDR3 runs from the conserved cysteine through the conserved F or W. The D gene is left open where the match is weak. The size entry is marked missing in some rows and otherwise reads once, few, many or a size class.

j_call: TRBJ2-6
v_call: TRBV7-2
clone_size: .
d_call: .
cdr3_aa: CASRKPTGSGANVLTF
cdr3_nt: TGTGCCAGCAGGAAACCCACAGGGTCTGGGGCCAACGTCCTGACTTTC

j_call: TRBJ2-1
v_call: TRBV9
clone_size: once
d_call: TRBD2
cdr3_aa: CASSGGLAIYNEQFF
cdr3_nt: TGTGCCAGCAGCGGCGGACTAGCGATCTACAATGAGCAGTTCTTC

j_call: TRBJ1-4
v_call: TRBV7-6
clone_size: .
d_call: TRBD1
cdr3_aa: CASSSRPGQGVRGEKLFF
cdr3_nt: TGTGCCAGCAGCTCTCGACCGGGACAGGGGGTTAGGGGGGAAAAACTGTTTTTT

j_call: TRBJ1-3
v_call: TRBV7-2
clone_size: .
d_call: .
cdr3_aa: CASSPRGGSGNTIYF
cdr3_nt: TGTGCCAGCAGCCCCCGGGGGGGTTCTGGAAACACCATATATTTT

j_call: TRBJ2-2
v_call: TRBV10-3
clone_size: .
d_call: TRBD1
cdr3_aa: CAISGVQGALTGELFF
cdr3_nt: TGTGCCATCAGTGGGGTACAGGGGGCTCTCACCGGGGAGCTGTTTTTT

j_call: TRBJ2-3
v_call: TRBV6-2/TRBV6-3
clone_size: .
d_call: .
cdr3_aa: CASSYSLTDTQYF
cdr3_nt: TGTGCCAGCAGTTACTCGTTAACAGATACGCAGTATTTT

j_call: TRBJ1-6
v_call: TRBV5-6
clone_size: .
d_call: .
cdr3_aa: CASSLSLDRSYSPLHF
cdr3_nt: TGTGCCAGCAGCTTAAGCTTGGACAGATCTTATTCACCCCTCCACTTT

j_call: TRBJ1-2
v_call: TRBV3-1/TRBV3-2
clone_size: few
d_call: .
cdr3_aa: CASSQEAYGYTF
cdr3_nt: TGTGCCAGCAGCCAAGAGGCATATGGCTACACCTTC

j_call: TRBJ1-3
v_call: TRBV14
clone_size: .
d_call: .
cdr3_aa: CASSQPPGASGGNTIYF
cdr3_nt: TGTGCCAGCAGCCAACCACCAGGGGCTTCGGGTGGAAACACCATATATTTT

j_call: TRBJ1-5
v_call: TRBV27
clone_size: .
d_call: TRBD1
cdr3_aa: CASSPDRDQPQHF
cdr3_nt: TGTGCCAGCAGCCCCGACAGGGATCAGCCCCAGCATTTT

j_call: TRBJ1-6
v_call: TRBV4-2
clone_size: few
d_call: .
cdr3_aa: CASSQDLRGGNSPLHF
cdr3_nt: TGTGCCAGCAGCCAAGATCTCAGGGGTGGGAATTCACCCCTCCACTTT

j_call: TRBJ2-6
v_call: TRBV6-2/TRBV6-3
clone_size: .
d_call: TRBD1
cdr3_aa: CASSYATGTGASSGANVLTF
cdr3_nt: TGTGCCAGCAGTTACGCTACCGGGACAGGTGCGTCCTCTGGGGCCAACGTCCTGACTTTC

j_call: TRBJ2-1
v_call: TRBV5-4
clone_size: .
d_call: TRBD2
cdr3_aa: CASSSGLAGYNEQFF
cdr3_nt: TGTGCCAGCAGCTCGGGACTAGCGGGGTACAATGAGCAGTTCTTC

j_call: TRBJ2-3
v_call: TRBV10-3
clone_size: few
d_call: .
cdr3_aa: CATQLTDKITDTQYF
cdr3_nt: TGTGCCACCCAACTGACAGACAAGATCACAGATACGCAGTATTTT

j_call: TRBJ2-1
v_call: TRBV30
clone_size: .
d_call: .
cdr3_aa: CAWSVGRANEQFF
cdr3_nt: TGTGCCTGGAGTGTAGGCAGGGCCAATGAGCAGTTCTTC

j_call: TRBJ1-5
v_call: TRBV30
clone_size: .
d_call: .
cdr3_aa: CAWKLKGGNQPQHF
cdr3_nt: TGTGCCTGGAAACTAAAGGGGGGGAATCAGCCCCAGCATTTT

j_call: TRBJ1-1
v_call: TRBV6-5
clone_size: few
d_call: .
cdr3_aa: CATDSMNTEAFF
cdr3_nt: TGTGCCACGGACAGTATGAACACTGAAGCTTTCTTT

j_call: TRBJ2-1
v_call: TRBV11-3
clone_size: .
d_call: TRBD1
cdr3_aa: CASSPRAGQAFYNEQFF
cdr3_nt: TGTGCCAGCAGCCCGAGGGCGGGACAGGCATTCTACAATGAGCAGTTCTTC

j_call: TRBJ2-1
v_call: TRBV5-5
clone_size: .
d_call: .
cdr3_aa: CASSRTERVDNEQFF
cdr3_nt: TGTGCCAGCAGCCGGACGGAGAGGGTTGACAATGAGCAGTTCTTC

j_call: TRBJ1-4
v_call: TRBV19
clone_size: once
d_call: .
cdr3_aa: CASSMGPTATNEKLFF
cdr3_nt: TGTGCCAGTAGTATGGGGCCGACGGCAACTAATGAAAAACTGTTTTTT

j_call: TRBJ1-2
v_call: TRBV11-2
clone_size: .
d_call: .
cdr3_aa: CASTDLWEGPGYTF
cdr3_nt: TGTGCCAGCACCGATCTGTGGGAGGGACCTGGCTACACCTTC

j_call: TRBJ2-7
v_call: TRBV3-1/TRBV3-2
clone_size: .
d_call: TRBD1
cdr3_aa: CASSRGTPGQGHEQYF
cdr3_nt: TGTGCCAGCAGCCGCGGAACCCCGGGACAGGGCCACGAGCAGTACTTC

j_call: TRBJ2-5
v_call: TRBV6-1
clone_size: .
d_call: .
cdr3_aa: CASSEYPVLQETQYF
cdr3_nt: TGTGCCAGCAGTGAATACCCAGTCCTGCAAGAGACCCAGTACTTC

j_call: TRBJ1-1
v_call: TRBV30
clone_size: .
d_call: .
cdr3_aa: CAWGRRTEAFF
cdr3_nt: TGTGCCTGGGGGCGCCGAACTGAAGCTTTCTTT

j_call: TRBJ1-6
v_call: TRBV30
clone_size: .
d_call: TRBD1
cdr3_aa: CAGRPGGADRGRSPLHF
cdr3_nt: TGTGCCGGGCGGCCGGGGGGGGCGGACAGGGGGCGGTCACCCCTCCACTTT

j_call: TRBJ1-4
v_call: TRBV25-1
clone_size: .
d_call: TRBD1
cdr3_aa: CASTSGGTVNEKLFF
cdr3_nt: TGTGCCAGCACGTCGGGTGGGACAGTTAATGAAAAACTGTTTTTT

j_call: TRBJ2-7
v_call: TRBV7-2
clone_size: .
d_call: TRBD2
cdr3_aa: CASSFGGGFSYEQYF
cdr3_nt: TGTGCCAGCAGCTTCGGCGGGGGGTTCTCCTACGAGCAGTACTTC

j_call: TRBJ2-3
v_call: TRBV19
clone_size: .
d_call: TRBD1
cdr3_aa: CASSKDRGDTQYF
cdr3_nt: TGTGCCAGTAGCAAAGACAGGGGAGATACGCAGTATTTT

j_call: TRBJ2-3
v_call: TRBV10-3
clone_size: .
d_call: .
cdr3_aa: CAISAVTDTQYF
cdr3_nt: TGTGCCATCAGTGCCGTCACAGATACGCAGTATTTT

j_call: TRBJ1-5
v_call: TRBV2
clone_size: .
d_call: TRBD1
cdr3_aa: CASSGTGVVQQPQHF
cdr3_nt: TGTGCCAGCTCCGGGACAGGGGTAGTGCAGCAGCCCCAGCATTTT

j_call: TRBJ2-5
v_call: TRBV5-4
clone_size: .
d_call: .
cdr3_aa: CASSSIGGETQYF
cdr3_nt: TGTGCCAGCAGCTCGATAGGAGGGGAGACCCAGTACTTC

j_call: TRBJ1-4
v_call: TRBV4-1
clone_size: .
d_call: TRBD1
cdr3_aa: CASRSQGATNEKLFF
cdr3_nt: TGCGCCAGCAGATCCCAGGGGGCGACTAATGAAAAACTGTTTTTT

j_call: TRBJ1-5
v_call: TRBV27
clone_size: .
d_call: .
cdr3_aa: CASSREGGPYQPQHF
cdr3_nt: TGTGCCAGCAGTAGGGAAGGAGGCCCCTATCAGCCCCAGCATTTT

j_call: TRBJ2-7
v_call: TRBV12-3/TRBV12-4
clone_size: .
d_call: .
cdr3_aa: CASSPFSYEQYF
cdr3_nt: TGTGCCAGCAGCCCTTTCTCCTACGAGCAGTACTTC

j_call: TRBJ1-3
v_call: TRBV9
clone_size: few
d_call: .
cdr3_aa: CASSVAAGGFTGNTIYF
cdr3_nt: TGTGCCAGCAGCGTAGCGGCGGGAGGGTTTACTGGAAACACCATATATTTT

j_call: TRBJ1-1
v_call: TRBV28
clone_size: .
d_call: .
cdr3_aa: CASQPGDQNTEAFF
cdr3_nt: TGTGCCTCCCAACCGGGGGACCAGAACACTGAAGCTTTCTTT

j_call: TRBJ1-4
v_call: TRBV25-1
clone_size: once
d_call: TRBD1
cdr3_aa: CASSELGTANEKLFF
cdr3_nt: TGTGCCAGCAGTGAACTGGGGACAGCTAATGAAAAACTGTTTTTT

j_call: TRBJ2-7
v_call: TRBV9
clone_size: .
d_call: .
cdr3_aa: CASSVEGQPPYEQYF
cdr3_nt: TGTGCCAGCAGCGTAGAGGGGCAGCCCCCCTACGAGCAGTACTTC

j_call: TRBJ1-2
v_call: TRBV19
clone_size: .
d_call: .
cdr3_aa: CASRFTGSTGYTF
cdr3_nt: TGTGCCAGTAGGTTCACAGGGAGTACTGGCTACACCTTC

j_call: TRBJ1-6
v_call: TRBV7-6
clone_size: few
d_call: .
cdr3_aa: CASSSFREKSSPLHF
cdr3_nt: TGTGCCAGCAGCTCCTTCCGGGAAAAGAGTTCACCCCTCCACTTT

j_call: TRBJ2-7
v_call: TRBV2
clone_size: .
d_call: .
cdr3_aa: CASRAGQLYEQYF
cdr3_nt: TGTGCCAGCAGAGCCGGACAGCTCTACGAGCAGTACTTC

j_call: TRBJ2-3
v_call: TRBV2
clone_size: .
d_call: .
cdr3_aa: CASKEYGGTDTQYF
cdr3_nt: TGTGCCAGCAAGGAGTACGGGGGAACAGATACGCAGTATTTT

j_call: TRBJ1-6
v_call: TRBV5-6
clone_size: .
d_call: .
cdr3_aa: CASAHRGSVNSPLHF
cdr3_nt: TGTGCCAGCGCCCATAGGGGCTCCGTTAATTCACCCCTCCACTTT

j_call: TRBJ2-2
v_call: TRBV2
clone_size: .
d_call: TRBD1
cdr3_aa: CASSRTGANTGELFF
cdr3_nt: TGTGCCAGCAGTCGGACAGGGGCGAACACCGGGGAGCTGTTTTTT

j_call: TRBJ2-3
v_call: TRBV5-4
clone_size: .
d_call: .
cdr3_aa: CASSLETGTDTQYF
cdr3_nt: TGTGCCAGCAGCTTGGAAACAGGGACAGATACGCAGTATTTT

j_call: TRBJ2-6
v_call: TRBV2
clone_size: .
d_call: .
cdr3_aa: CANKQGSGANVLTF
cdr3_nt: TGTGCCAATAAACAGGGCTCTGGGGCCAACGTCCTGACTTTC

j_call: TRBJ1-4
v_call: TRBV18
clone_size: few
d_call: .
cdr3_aa: CASSPPRNGDEKLFF
cdr3_nt: TGTGCCAGCTCACCACCCAGGAACGGGGATGAAAAACTGTTTTTT

j_call: TRBJ2-7
v_call: TRBV9
clone_size: .
d_call: .
cdr3_aa: CASSEGGVPVDEQYF
cdr3_nt: TGTGCCAGCAGCGAGGGGGGGGTCCCCGTGGACGAGCAGTACTTC

j_call: TRBJ1-1
v_call: TRBV6-1
clone_size: .
d_call: TRBD1
cdr3_aa: CASSEVRGQGEAFF
cdr3_nt: TGTGCCAGCAGTGAGGTCAGGGGGCAAGGTGAAGCTTTCTTT

j_call: TRBJ2-3
v_call: TRBV9
clone_size: .
d_call: TRBD2
cdr3_aa: CASGNGLAGAQSGDTQYF
cdr3_nt: TGTGCCAGCGGCAATGGACTAGCGGGGGCCCAATCTGGAGATACGCAGTATTTT

j_call: TRBJ1-4
v_call: TRBV4-1
clone_size: .
d_call: TRBD1
cdr3_aa: CASSQDVGQGYEKLFF
cdr3_nt: TGCGCCAGCAGCCAAGATGTGGGACAGGGGTATGAAAAACTGTTTTTT

j_call: TRBJ1-6
v_call: TRBV11-2
clone_size: .
d_call: .
cdr3_aa: CASSFGRPSNSPLHF
cdr3_nt: TGTGCCAGCAGCTTTGGGCGACCGTCCAATTCACCCCTCCACTTT

j_call: TRBJ2-1
v_call: TRBV19
clone_size: .
d_call: TRBD2
cdr3_aa: CASDLAGGSSYNEQFF
cdr3_nt: TGTGCCAGCGACCTAGCGGGGGGCAGCTCCTACAATGAGCAGTTCTTC